The rows below give T cell receptor beta chains drawn from one sample of a study of cytomegalovirus exposure and HLA in healthy donors. The data were produced by immunoSEQ multiplex PCR, yet TCRdb's version contains in-frame clones alone and is incomplete. The table has 100,000 to 150,000 clones, roughly 80% seen once. The sample consisted of PBMCs. The receptors shown here come from a woman aged 45-65 years in good health and CMV-seronegative. Both conserved end residues are part of each CDR3. Fields, in order: clone size, V gene, J gene, CDR3 protein. Clone size, where shown, is once, few, many, or a class for clones that have expanded.

>.|TRBV7-3|TRBJ2-3
CASSLSTPPDTQYF
>once|TRBV7-3|TRBJ2-1
CASSPRLAGAQEQFF
>.|TRBV2|TRBJ1-2
CASEILGGGGGYTF
>.|TRBV4-1|TRBJ2-1
CASSQPTSGSYNEQFF
>.|TRBV11-3|TRBJ2-1
CASSLSGSMLGEQFF
>.|TRBV2|TRBJ2-7
CASSVTQGVIYEQYF
>.|TRBV10-3|TRBJ1-4
CAISTGGTTNEKLFF
>.|TRBV19|TRBJ2-3
CASSTTSTDTQYF
>.|TRBV7-3|TRBJ2-1
CASSLSGRSNNEQFF
>.|TRBV7-8|TRBJ2-1
CASSLPGTGVAEQFF
>.|TRBV18|TRBJ1-3
CASSPRNRGRGNTIYF
>.|TRBV13|TRBJ2-7
CASSLVGLATYEQYF
>.|TRBV28|TRBJ1-1
CASSFPLDSLNTEAFF
>.|TRBV27|TRBJ1-1
CASSLLGGLNTEAFF
>.|TRBV10-3|TRBJ1-2
CAISGTGTRGYTF
>.|TRBV29-1|.
CSVIDSTLSYEQYF
>.|TRBV18|TRBJ1-4
CASSPSLDSTNEKLFF
>once|TRBV19|TRBJ1-1
CASSATGNTEAFF
>few|TRBV7-2|TRBJ1-3
CASSLGLTSGNTIYF
>.|TRBV4-3|TRBJ2-1
CASSLTGGDNEQFF
>few|TRBV27|TRBJ2-7
CASSFSFSGRYEQYF
>.|TRBV29-1|TRBJ2-7
CSVVTTEVQQYF
>.|TRBV5-4|TRBJ2-5
CASRLQGTNLPETQYF
>.|TRBV6-1|TRBJ1-1
CASSEFSTEAFF
>.|TRBV29-1|TRBJ2-7
CSVGVFGREGLFEQYF
>.|TRBV5-1|TRBJ2-7
CASSLTSGSSYEQYF
>.|TRBV19|TRBJ2-3
CASSTPSTGARLDTQYF
>.|TRBV19|TRBJ2-7
CASSSWTGGKYEQYF